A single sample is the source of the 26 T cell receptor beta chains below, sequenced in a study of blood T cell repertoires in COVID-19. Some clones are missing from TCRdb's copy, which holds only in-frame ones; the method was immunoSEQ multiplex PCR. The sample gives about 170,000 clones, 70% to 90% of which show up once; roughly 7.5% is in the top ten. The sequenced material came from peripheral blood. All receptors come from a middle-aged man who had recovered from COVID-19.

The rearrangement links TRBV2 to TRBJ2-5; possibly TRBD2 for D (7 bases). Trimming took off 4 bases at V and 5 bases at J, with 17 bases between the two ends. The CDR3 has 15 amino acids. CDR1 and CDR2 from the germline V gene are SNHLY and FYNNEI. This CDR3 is CASSGGRGARETQYF. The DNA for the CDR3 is TGTGCCAGCAGTGGAGGTCGGGGGGCGCGGGAGACCCAGTACTTC.

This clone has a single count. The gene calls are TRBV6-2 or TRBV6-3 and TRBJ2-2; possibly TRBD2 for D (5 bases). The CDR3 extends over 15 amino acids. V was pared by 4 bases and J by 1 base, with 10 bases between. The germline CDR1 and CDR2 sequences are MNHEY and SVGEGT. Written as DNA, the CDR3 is TGTGCCAGCAGTTCCGACGAGGGGAACACCGGGGAGCTGTTTTTT. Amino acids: CASSSDEGNTGELFF.

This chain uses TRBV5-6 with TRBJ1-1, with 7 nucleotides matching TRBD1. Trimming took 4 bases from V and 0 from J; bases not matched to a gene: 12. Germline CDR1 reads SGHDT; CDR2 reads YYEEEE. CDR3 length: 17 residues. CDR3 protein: CASSKLETGALNTEAFF. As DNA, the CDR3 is TGTGCCAGCAGCAAACTCGAAACAGGGGCCCTGAACACTGAAGCTTTCTTT.

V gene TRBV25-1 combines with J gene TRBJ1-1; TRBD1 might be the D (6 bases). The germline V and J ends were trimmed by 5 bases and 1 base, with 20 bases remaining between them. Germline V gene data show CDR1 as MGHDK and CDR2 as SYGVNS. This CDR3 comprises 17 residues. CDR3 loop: CASSLTGLNVGNTEAFF. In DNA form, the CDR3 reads TGTGCCAGCAGTCTGACAGGCCTGAACGTCGGGAACACTGAAGCTTTCTTT.

Here the CDR3 reads CASSPLGLTYEQYF. CDR3 sequence (DNA): TGTGCCAGCAGCCCGTTGGGACTTACCTACGAGCAGTACTTC. The chain joins TRBV3-1 (or the pseudogene TRBV3-2) to TRBJ2-7; a possible D gene is TRBD2 (6 bases). The CDR3 totals 14 residues. Trimming stripped 4 bases from V and 2 bases from J, with 12 bases between. CDR1 LGHDT and CDR2 YNNKEL come from the germline V gene (reference sequence).

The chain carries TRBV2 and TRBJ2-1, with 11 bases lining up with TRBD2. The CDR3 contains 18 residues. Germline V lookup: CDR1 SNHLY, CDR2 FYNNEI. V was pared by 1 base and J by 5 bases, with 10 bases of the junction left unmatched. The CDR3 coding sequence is TGTGCCAGCAGTGAAGTTCCCGGGACTAGCGGAAGCCACAATGAGCAGTTCTTC. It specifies CASSEVPGTSGSHNEQFF. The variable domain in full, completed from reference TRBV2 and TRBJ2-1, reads EPEVTQTPSHQVTQMGQEVILRCVPISNHLYFYWYRQILGQKVEFLVSFYNNEISEKSEIFDDQFSVERPDGSNFTLKIRSTKLEDSAMYFCASSEVPGTSGSHNEQFFGPGTRLTVL.

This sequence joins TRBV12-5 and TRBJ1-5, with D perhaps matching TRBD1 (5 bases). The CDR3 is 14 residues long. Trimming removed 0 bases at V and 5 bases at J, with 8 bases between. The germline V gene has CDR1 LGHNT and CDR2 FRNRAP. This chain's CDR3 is CASGLVVRDQPQHF. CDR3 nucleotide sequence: TGTGCTAGTGGTTTGGTTGTCAGGGATCAGCCCCAGCATTTT.

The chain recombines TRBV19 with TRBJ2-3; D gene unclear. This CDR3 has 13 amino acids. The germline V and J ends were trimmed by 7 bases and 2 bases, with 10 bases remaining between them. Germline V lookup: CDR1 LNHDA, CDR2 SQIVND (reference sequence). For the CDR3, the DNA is TGTGCCAGTAAATTGGAGTACACAGATACGCAGTATTTT. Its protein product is CASKLEYTDTQYF.

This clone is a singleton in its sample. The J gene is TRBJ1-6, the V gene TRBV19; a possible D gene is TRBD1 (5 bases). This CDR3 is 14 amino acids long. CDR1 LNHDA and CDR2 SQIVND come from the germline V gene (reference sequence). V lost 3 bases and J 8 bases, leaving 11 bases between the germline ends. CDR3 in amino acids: CASSISRGDSPLHF. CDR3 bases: TGTGCCAGTAGTATCTCCCGGGGGGATTCACCCCTCCACTTT.

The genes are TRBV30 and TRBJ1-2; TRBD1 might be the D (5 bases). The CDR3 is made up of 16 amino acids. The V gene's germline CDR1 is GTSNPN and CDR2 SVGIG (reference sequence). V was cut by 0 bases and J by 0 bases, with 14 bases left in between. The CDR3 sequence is CAWSVPNQGTNYGYTF. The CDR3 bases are TGTGCCTGGAGTGTACCCAACCAGGGAACTAACTATGGCTACACCTTC.

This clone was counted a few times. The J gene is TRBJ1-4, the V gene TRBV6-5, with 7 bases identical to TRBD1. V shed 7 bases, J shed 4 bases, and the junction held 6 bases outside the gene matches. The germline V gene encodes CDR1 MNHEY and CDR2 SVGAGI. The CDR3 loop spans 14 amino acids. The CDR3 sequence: CASTRQGFNEKLFF. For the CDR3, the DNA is TGTGCCAGCACTAGACAGGGCTTTAATGAAAAACTGTTTTTT.

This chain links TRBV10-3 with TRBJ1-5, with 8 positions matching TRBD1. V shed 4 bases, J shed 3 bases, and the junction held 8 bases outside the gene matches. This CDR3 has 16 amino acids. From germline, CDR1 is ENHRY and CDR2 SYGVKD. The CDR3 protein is CAISGYLGQDNQPQHF. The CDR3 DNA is TGTGCCATCAGTGGTTATTTGGGACAGGACAATCAGCCCCAGCATTTT.

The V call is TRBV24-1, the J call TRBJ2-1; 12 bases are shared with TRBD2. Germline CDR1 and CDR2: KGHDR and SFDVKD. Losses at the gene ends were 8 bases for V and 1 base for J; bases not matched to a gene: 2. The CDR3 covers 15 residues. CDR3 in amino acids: CATTSGRDSYNEQFF. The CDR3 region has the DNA TGTGCCACCACTAGCGGGAGGGATTCCTACAATGAGCAGTTCTTC.

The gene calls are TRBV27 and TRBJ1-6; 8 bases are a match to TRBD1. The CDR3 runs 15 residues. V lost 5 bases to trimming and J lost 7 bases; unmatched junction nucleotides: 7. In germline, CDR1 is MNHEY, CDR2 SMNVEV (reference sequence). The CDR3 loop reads CASSPSRQGNSPLHF. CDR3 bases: TGTGCCAGCAGTCCCTCCCGACAGGGGAATTCACCCCTCCACTTT.

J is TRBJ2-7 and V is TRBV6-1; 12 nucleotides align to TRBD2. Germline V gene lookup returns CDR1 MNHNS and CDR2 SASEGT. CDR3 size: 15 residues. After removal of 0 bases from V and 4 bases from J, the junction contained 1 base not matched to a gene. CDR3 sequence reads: CASSEATSGGYEQYF. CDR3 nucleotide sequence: TGTGCCAGCAGTGAAGCCACTAGCGGGGGGTACGAGCAGTACTTC.

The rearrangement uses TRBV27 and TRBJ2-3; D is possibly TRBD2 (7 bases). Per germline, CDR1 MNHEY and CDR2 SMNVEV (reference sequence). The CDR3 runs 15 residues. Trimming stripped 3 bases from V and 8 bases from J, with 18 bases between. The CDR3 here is CASSFRGGGSTTQYF. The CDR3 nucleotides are TGTGCCAGCAGTTTTAGGGGCGGGGGCTCAACTACGCAGTATTTT.

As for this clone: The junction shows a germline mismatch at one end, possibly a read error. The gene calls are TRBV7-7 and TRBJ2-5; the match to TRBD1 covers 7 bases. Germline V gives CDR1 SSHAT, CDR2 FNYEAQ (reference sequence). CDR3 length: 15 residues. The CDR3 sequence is CASSATGTAQETQYF. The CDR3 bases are TGTGCTAGCAGCGCCACCGGGACAGCACAAGAGACCCAGTACTTC. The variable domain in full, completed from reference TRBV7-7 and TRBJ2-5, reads GAGVSQSPRYKVTKRGQDVTLRCDPISSHATLYWYQQALGQGPEFLTYFNYEAQPDKSGLPSDRFSAERPEGSISTLTIQRTEQRDSAMYRCASSATGTAQETQYFGPGTRLLVL.

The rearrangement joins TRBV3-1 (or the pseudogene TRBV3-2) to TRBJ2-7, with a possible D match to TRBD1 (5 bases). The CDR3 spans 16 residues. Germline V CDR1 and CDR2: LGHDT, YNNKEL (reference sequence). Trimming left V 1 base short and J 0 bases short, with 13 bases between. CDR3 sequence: CASSQVKGWSSYEQYF. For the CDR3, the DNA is TGTGCCAGCAGCCAAGTTAAGGGGTGGAGCTCCTACGAGCAGTACTTC.

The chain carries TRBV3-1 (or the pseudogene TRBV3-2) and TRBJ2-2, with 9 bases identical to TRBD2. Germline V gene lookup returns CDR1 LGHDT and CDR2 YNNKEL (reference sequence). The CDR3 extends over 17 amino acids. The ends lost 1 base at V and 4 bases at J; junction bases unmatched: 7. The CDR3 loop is CASSQGAAGGATGELFF. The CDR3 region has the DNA TGTGCCAGCAGCCAAGGGGCCGCGGGGGGGGCCACCGGGGAGCTGTTTTTT.

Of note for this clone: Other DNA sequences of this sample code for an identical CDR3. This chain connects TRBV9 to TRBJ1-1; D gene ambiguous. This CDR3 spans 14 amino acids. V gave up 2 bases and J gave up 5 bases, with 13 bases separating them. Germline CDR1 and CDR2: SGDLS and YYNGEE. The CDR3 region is CASSVRGSGTEAFF. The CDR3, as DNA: TGTGCCAGCAGCGTTAGAGGTTCGGGGACTGAAGCTTTCTTT.

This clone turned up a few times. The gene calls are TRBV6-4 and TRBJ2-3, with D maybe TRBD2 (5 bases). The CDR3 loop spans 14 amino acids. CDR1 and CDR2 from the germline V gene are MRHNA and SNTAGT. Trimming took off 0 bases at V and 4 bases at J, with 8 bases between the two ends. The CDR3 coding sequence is TGTGCCAGCAGTGACTCCCCGGGGTCAGATACGCAGTATTTT. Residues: CASSDSPGSDTQYF.

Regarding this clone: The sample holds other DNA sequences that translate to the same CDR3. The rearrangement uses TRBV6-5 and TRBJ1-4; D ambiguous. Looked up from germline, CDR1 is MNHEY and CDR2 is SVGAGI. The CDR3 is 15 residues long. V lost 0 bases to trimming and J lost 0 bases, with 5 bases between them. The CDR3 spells CASSYSPATNEKLFF. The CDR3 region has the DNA TGTGCCAGCAGTTACTCCCCGGCAACTAATGAAAAACTGTTTTTT.

In DNA, the CDR3 is TGTGCCAGCAGACCGGGACAGGGAGAGACCCAGTACTTC. It codes for CASRPGQGETQYF. The rearrangement links TRBV7-2 to TRBJ2-5; the match to TRBD1 covers 9 bases. Per germline, CDR1 SGHTA and CDR2 FQGNSA. With 6 bases clipped from V and 4 bases from J, the junction kept 3 bases outside the gene matches. This CDR3 contains 13 residues.

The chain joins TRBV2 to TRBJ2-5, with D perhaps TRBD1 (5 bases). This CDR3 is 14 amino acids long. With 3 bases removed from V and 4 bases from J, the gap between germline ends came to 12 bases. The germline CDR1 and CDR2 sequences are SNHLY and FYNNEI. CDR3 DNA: TGTGCCAGCAGTGAGGACACTTACTCAGAGACCCAGTACTTC. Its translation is CASSEDTYSETQYF.

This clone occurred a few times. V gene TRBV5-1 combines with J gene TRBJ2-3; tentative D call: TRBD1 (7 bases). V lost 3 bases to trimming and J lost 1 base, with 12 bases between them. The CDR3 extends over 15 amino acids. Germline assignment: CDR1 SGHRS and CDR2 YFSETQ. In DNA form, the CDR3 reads TGCGCCAGCAGCTCGCGGGACAGCCGCACAGATACGCAGTATTTT. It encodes CASSSRDSRTDTQYF.

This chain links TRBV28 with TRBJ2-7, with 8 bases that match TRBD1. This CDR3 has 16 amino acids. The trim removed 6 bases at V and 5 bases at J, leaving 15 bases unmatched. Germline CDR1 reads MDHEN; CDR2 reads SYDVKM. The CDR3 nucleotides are TGTGCCAGCAGCCCCCGGACAGGGATATACTTCAACGAGCAGTACTTC. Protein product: CASSPRTGIYFNEQYF.